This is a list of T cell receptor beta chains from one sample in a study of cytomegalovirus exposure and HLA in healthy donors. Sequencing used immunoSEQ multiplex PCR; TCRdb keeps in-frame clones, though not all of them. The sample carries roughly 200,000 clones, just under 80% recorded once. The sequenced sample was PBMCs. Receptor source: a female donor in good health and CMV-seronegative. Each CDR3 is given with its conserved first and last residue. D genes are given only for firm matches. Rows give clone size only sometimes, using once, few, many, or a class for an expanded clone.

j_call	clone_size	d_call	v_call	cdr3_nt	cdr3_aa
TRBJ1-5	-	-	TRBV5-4	TGTGCCAGCAGCTTGGGGAGGGGACAGCCCCAGCATTTT	CASSLGRGQPQHF
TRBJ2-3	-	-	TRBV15	TGTGCCACCAGCTTCCCAATGGGGGACTCGGAAGATACGCAGTATTTT	CATSFPMGDSEDTQYF
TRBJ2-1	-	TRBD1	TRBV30	TGTGCCTGGAACCGACAGGGGCTAGGGCAGTTCTTC	CAWNRQGLGQFF
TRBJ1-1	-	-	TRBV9	TGTGCCAGCAGCGTAGGGGGTGCGGGCGGCACTGAAGCTTTCTTT	CASSVGGAGGTEAFF
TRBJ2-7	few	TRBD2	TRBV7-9	TGTTCCAGCAGCCATAAGCGGGGACTGGATTCCTACGAGCAGTACTTC	CSSSHKRGLDSYEQYF
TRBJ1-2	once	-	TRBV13	TGTGCCAGCAGCCCCAGAGGTCTGTACTGTGGCTACACCTTC	CASSPRGLYCGYTF
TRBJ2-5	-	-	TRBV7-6	TGTGCCAGCAGCTTTGGGCAATTGACAGCTCAAGAGACCCAGTACTTC	CASSFGQLTAQETQYF
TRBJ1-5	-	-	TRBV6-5	TGTGCCAGCAGTGAAGGGAGCCGTATGCCCCAGCATTTT	CASSEGSRMPQHF
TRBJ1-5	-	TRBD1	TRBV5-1	TGCGCCAGCAGCGTAGGGACAGGGGGCTGGCAGCCCCAGCATTTT	CASSVGTGGWQPQHF
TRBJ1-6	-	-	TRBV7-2	TGTGCCAGCAGCCCCGGAGGAGGGTACTCATATAATTCACCCCTCCACTTT	CASSPGGGYSYNSPLHF
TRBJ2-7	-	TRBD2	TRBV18	TGTGCCAGCTCACCCATGACTAGCGGGGCCCAATACGAGCAGTACTTC	CASSPMTSGAQYEQYF
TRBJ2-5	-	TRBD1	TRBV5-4	TGTGCCAGCAGCACCACCGGGACAGGGGAAAGAGAGACCCAGTACTTC	CASSTTGTGERETQYF
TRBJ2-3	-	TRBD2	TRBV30	TGTGCCTGGGGACTAGCGGGGGGGCCGACAGATACGCAGTATTTT	CAWGLAGGPTDTQYF
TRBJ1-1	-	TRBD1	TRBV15	TGTGCCACCAGCAGAGTTGGGACAGGGGCCACTGAAGCTTTCTTT	CATSRVGTGATEAFF
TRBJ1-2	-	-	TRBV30	TGTGCCTGGTACGTACGGTATGGCTACACCTTC	CAWYVRYGYTF
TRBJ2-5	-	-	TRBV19	TGTGCCAGTAGTAACAGACTAGGGGAGACCCAGTACTTC	CASSNRLGETQYF
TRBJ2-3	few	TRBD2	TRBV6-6	TGTGCCAGCAGTTACTCGTCGGGGGGGGGAGATACGCAGTATTTT	CASSYSSGGGDTQYF
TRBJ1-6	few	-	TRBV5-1	TGCGCCAGCAGCTTGGTCGGGAGCTCCTATAATTCACCCCTCCACTTT	CASSLVGSSYNSPLHF
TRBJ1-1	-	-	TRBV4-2	TGTGCCAGCAGCCAAGCAGGTAGGACTGAAGCTTTCTTT	CASSQAGRTEAFF
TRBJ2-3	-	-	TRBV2	TGTGCCAGCAGGGCCGGGGGAAGCACAGATACGCAGTATTTT	CASRAGGSTDTQYF
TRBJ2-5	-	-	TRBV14	TGTGCCAGCAGTTCGGGGAACCAAGAGACCCAGTACTTC	CASSSGNQETQYF
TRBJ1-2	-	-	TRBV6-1	TGTGCCAGCAGCAATGACGGGTTTTGGGGCTACACCTTC	CASSNDGFWGYTF